These 15 T cell receptor beta chains were all obtained from the same sample, sequenced in a study of shared clonotypes between healthy human individuals. The method was immunoSEQ multiplex PCR; TCRdb's version includes in-frame clones alone and lacks a portion of them. The sample includes more than 2 million clones, approximately 94% of them seen just once. Sequenced: naive CD4+ T cells sorted from blood. Subset here: CD45RA+ positively selected. These receptors came from a man aged 18 to 35 in good health.

The gene calls are TRBV4-1 and TRBJ2-1; perhaps TRBD2 as D (7 bases). The germline V and J ends were trimmed by 4 bases and 8 bases, with 18 bases remaining between them. Per the germline V gene, CDR1 is MGHRA and CDR2 is YSYEKL. The CDR3 is 15 amino acids. The CDR3 DNA reads as TGCGCCAGCAGCCCCCTCGGGGGGCCGACATATGAGCAGTTCTTC. This encodes CASSPLGGPTYEQFF.

This clone was recorded once. This chain links TRBV20-1 with TRBJ2-3, with 8 bases that match TRBD2. Trimming at V came to 6 bases and at J to 10 bases, leaving 6 bases not matched to a gene. The CDR3 totals 11 residues. Germline V lookup: CDR1 DFQATT, CDR2 SNEGSKA (reference sequence). CDR3 amino acids: CSALAGQAQYF. For the CDR3, the DNA is TGCAGTGCGTTAGCGGGGCAGGCGCAGTATTTT.

Worth noting for this clone: The same CDR3 arises from other DNA sequences in this sample as well. The chain recombines TRBV19 with TRBJ1-1; D may be TRBD1 (6 bases). This CDR3 has 14 residues. CDR1 is LNHDA, CDR2 SQIVND, per germline (reference sequence). V lost 2 bases, J lost 0 bases, and 7 bases lay in between. For the CDR3, the DNA is TGTGCCAGTAGTATACAGGGGATGAACACTGAAGCTTTCTTT. Protein sequence: CASSIQGMNTEAFF. The full variable domain, its missing parts supplied by reference TRBV19 and TRBJ1-1, is DGGITQSPKYLFRKEGQNVTLSCEQNLNHDAMYWYRQDPGQGLRLIYYSQIVNDFQKGDIAEGYSVSREKKESFPLTVTSAQKNPTAFYLCASSIQGMNTEAFFGQGTRLTVV.

The CDR3: CASGTGEQGNTIYF. The CDR3 DNA follows: TGTGCTAGTGGAACAGGGGAGCAAGGAAACACCATATATTTT. The rearrangement links TRBV12-5 to TRBJ1-3; 7 positions agree with TRBD1. V was pared by 6 bases and J by 4 bases, with 6 bases of the junction left unmatched. The V gene's germline CDR1 is LGHNT and CDR2 FRNRAP. The CDR3 has 14 amino acids.

The V call is TRBV10-1, the J call TRBJ1-1, with D perhaps matching TRBD1 (5 bases). The CDR3 extends over 14 amino acids. CDR1 and CDR2 from the germline V gene are WNHNN and SYGVQD (reference sequence). V was cut by 0 bases and J by 7 bases, with 12 bases left in between. Here the CDR3 DNA reads TGCGCCAGCAGTGAGTCGGGCAGGGAGGGTGAAGCTTTCTTT. Translation gives CASSESGREGEAFF.

The chain recombines TRBV2 with TRBJ2-7, with D possibly called TRBD1 or TRBD2 (5 bases each). Trimming stripped 6 bases from V and 8 bases from J, with 20 bases between. The CDR3 sequence is 14 residues long. Germline V gives CDR1 SNHLY, CDR2 FYNNEI. CDR3 nucleotides: TGTGCCAGCAGGGATAGGGACCCCTCCCCCCAGCAGTACTTC. This encodes CASRDRDPSPQQYF.

Regarding this clone: The same CDR3 arises from other DNA sequences in this sample as well. CDR3 loop: CASSLAGQGRGYTF. The CDR3 region has the DNA TGCGCCAGCAGCTTGGCCGGGCAGGGTCGGGGCTACACCTTC. V and J are TRBV5-1 and TRBJ1-2; a possible D gene is TRBD1 (5 bases). With 0 bases removed from V and 8 bases from J, the gap between germline ends came to 14 bases. Germline CDR1 and CDR2: SGHRS and YFSETQ. The CDR3 sequence is 14 residues long.

The chain has TRBV10-3 and TRBJ2-7; 7 bases fit TRBD2. Germline trimming cut 5 bases from V and 0 bases from J; bases unmatched to any gene: 7. This CDR3 has 15 amino acids. Looked up from germline, CDR1 is ENHRY and CDR2 is SYGVKD. As DNA, the CDR3 is TGTGCCATCAGTTCCAGCGGGGCAAGCTCCTACGAGCAGTACTTC. Protein sequence: CAISSSGASSYEQYF.

V and J are TRBV7-9 and TRBJ1-2, with TRBD1 matching 11 bases. Germline CDR1 and CDR2: SEHNR and FQNEAQ (reference sequence). V shed 3 bases, J shed 7 bases, and the junction held 13 bases outside the gene matches. There are 17 residues in the CDR3. The CDR3 spells CASSLTVRDRGMIGYTF. CDR3 nucleotides: TGTGCCAGCAGCTTGACCGTCCGGGACAGGGGGATGATTGGCTACACCTTC.

This clone was seen a single time. The CDR3 nucleotides are TGCGCCAGCATCCAAGGCGGGGGGGCTCCCGATACGCAGTATTTT. It translates to CASIQGGGAPDTQYF. The chain links TRBV5-1 to TRBJ2-3, with 9 nucleotides matching TRBD2. Trimming cost V 6 bases and J 6 bases; bases outside gene matches: 11. The CDR3 consists of 15 residues. Germline V gene data show CDR1 as SGHRS and CDR2 as YFSETQ.

V usage is TRBV27 and J usage is TRBJ2-6, with 8 bases aligning to TRBD1. The J segment lost 2 bases and the V segment lost 1 base, leaving 4 bases of the junction unmatched. Germline loops: CDR1 MNHEY, CDR2 SMNVEV (reference sequence). This CDR3 is 17 amino acids long. CDR3 bases: TGTGCCAGCAGTTTATGGGGACAGGCAACTGGGGCCAACGTCCTGACTTTC. Protein: CASSLWGQATGANVLTF.

The V gene is TRBV28, the J gene TRBJ2-2; weak D call: TRBD1 (6 bases). This CDR3 is built from 15 residues. Trimming cost V 5 bases and J 4 bases, with 14 bases left between them. Germline V gene data show CDR1 as MDHEN and CDR2 as SYDVKM. CDR3 protein: CASSPQGIGTGELFF. CDR3 nucleotide sequence: TGTGCCAGCAGTCCCCAGGGGATAGGCACCGGGGAGCTGTTTTTT.

CDR3 sequence reads: CASSSLTGMDGYTF. The CDR3 region has the DNA TGTGCCAGCAGTTCACTGACAGGGATGGATGGCTACACCTTC. The chain joins TRBV28 to TRBJ1-2, with 7 bases aligning to TRBD1. The ends lost 4 bases at V and 6 bases at J; junction bases unmatched: 8. Germline V gives CDR1 MDHEN, CDR2 SYDVKM. There are 14 residues in the CDR3.

The V call is TRBV6-1, the J call TRBJ1-3, with D possibly TRBD1 on 5 matching bases. V gave up 4 bases and J gave up 9 bases, with 16 bases separating them. This CDR3 is 14 amino acids long. Per the germline V gene, CDR1 is MNHNS and CDR2 is SASEGT. Here the CDR3 reads CASSGNRAQGTIYF. In DNA form, the CDR3 reads TGTGCCAGCAGTGGGAACCGGGCCCAGGGCACCATATATTTT.

The chain is built from TRBV27 and TRBJ2-7; 12 bases match TRBD1. In germline, CDR1 is MNHEY, CDR2 SMNVEV (reference sequence). CDR3 length: 15 residues. V gave up 6 bases and J gave up 7 bases; unmatched junction bases: 10. The CDR3 DNA reads TGTGCCAGCAGCCCGAGGGGGACAGGGGGCGCGGAGCAGTACTTC. Translating it yields CASSPRGTGGAEQYF.